A single sample gave rise to the 10 T cell receptor beta chains below, sequenced in a study of cytomegalovirus exposure and HLA in healthy donors. PCR was performed using 60 Vbeta and 13 Jbeta primers. Repertoires were generated with immunoSEQ multiplex PCR, while TCRdb's copy carries only in-frame clones and drops some. The sample has more than 85,000 clones; about 73% are singletons. The sequenced sample consisted of PBMCs. All receptors derive from a woman aged 25-40 years in good health and CMV-seronegative.

CDR3 in DNA: TGTGCCAGCAGATATAGTAGTGAGACCCAGTACTTC. Amino acid sequence: CASRYSSETQYF. The rearrangement joins TRBV6-1 to TRBJ2-5; the D is unclear. Germline CDR1 and CDR2: MNHNS and SASEGT. There are 12 residues in the CDR3. Between the trimmed V and J ends, which lost 6 bases and 5 bases, there was a span of 10 bases.

The gene calls are TRBV29-1 and TRBJ1-1; 9 nucleotides agree with TRBD1. The CDR3 runs to 14 residues. J lost 0 bases, V lost 4 bases, and 3 bases had no gene match. Looked up from germline, CDR1 is SQVTM and CDR2 is ANQGSEA. The DNA for the CDR3 is TGCAGCGTTGTTACAGGGGGCTTGAACACTGAAGCTTTCTTT. It codes for CSVVTGGLNTEAFF.

The CDR3: CASLPGGRNEQFF. CDR3 sequence (DNA): TGTGCCAGCCTGCCAGGGGGGCGCAATGAGCAGTTCTTC. The chain employs TRBV2 and TRBJ2-1; weak D call: TRBD1 (7 bases). This CDR3 region has 13 residues. Germline values: CDR1 SNHLY, CDR2 FYNNEI. V was pared by 8 bases and J by 6 bases, with 14 bases between.

There are a few counts of this clone. V and J are TRBV4-1 and TRBJ1-1; no clear D. V lost 1 base, J lost 0 bases, and 12 bases lay in between. The CDR3 length is 16 residues. From germline, CDR1 is MGHRA and CDR2 YSYEKL. The CDR3 nucleotides read TGCGCCAGCAGCCAAGTTTCCCGGGTCATGAACACTGAAGCTTTCTTT. Translating gives CASSQVSRVMNTEAFF.

The chain joins TRBV7-9 to TRBJ2-7; D is possibly TRBD1 (5 bases). Germline V gene lookup returns CDR1 SEHNR and CDR2 FQNEAQ (reference sequence). The V end lost 3 bases, the J end lost 3 bases, and 9 bases lay between the germline ends. CDR3 length equals 13 residues. This CDR3 is CASSFGHDYEQYF. DNA of the CDR3: TGTGCCAGCAGCTTTGGACACGACTACGAGCAGTACTTC.

The rearrangement links TRBV28 to TRBJ1-2, with a tentative D call TRBD1 (6 bases). The ends were cut back, 4 bases at V and 8 bases at J, with 14 bases in the middle. The germline V gene encodes CDR1 MDHEN and CDR2 SYDVKM. The CDR3 totals 13 residues. CDR3: CASSWSGVGGYTF. CDR3 DNA sequence: TGTGCCAGCAGTTGGTCAGGGGTAGGGGGCTACACCTTC.

This rearrangement joins TRBV6-1 to TRBJ2-7; TRBD2 matches 14 bases. CDR3 length: 16 residues. CDR1 is MNHNS and CDR2 is SASEGT in the germline V gene. Trimming at V came to 3 bases and at J to 6 bases, leaving 7 bases not matched to a gene. The CDR3 nucleotides read TGTGCCAGCAGTGAGTGGGGACTAGCGGGGGTAAGCGAGCAGTACTTC. This gives the protein CASSEWGLAGVSEQYF.

This clone was picked up a small number of times. This sequence joins TRBV19 and TRBJ2-2, with a possible D match to TRBD1 (6 bases). From germline, CDR1 is LNHDA and CDR2 SQIVND (reference sequence). The CDR3 is 14 amino acids. Trimming removed 5 bases from V and 6 bases from J, with 13 bases in between. The CDR3 protein is CASSVTGNAGELFF. In DNA form, the CDR3 reads TGTGCCAGTAGTGTGACAGGTAACGCCGGGGAGCTGTTTTTT.

This chain joins TRBV6-5 and TRBJ1-2; D unclear. Germline V gene data show CDR1 as MNHEY and CDR2 as SVGAGI. CDR3 length: 15 amino acids. V was pared by 0 bases and J by 6 bases, with 14 bases between. The DNA for the CDR3 is TGTGCCAGCAGTTACTCGCCCGCTTTAACGGATGGCTACACCTTC. The encoded protein is CASSYSPALTDGYTF.

The V and J genes are TRBV7-2 and TRBJ2-1, with 13 bases aligning to TRBD2. This CDR3 has 18 amino acids. Germline V gene data show CDR1 as SGHTA and CDR2 as FQGNSA. V lost 5 bases to trimming and J lost 8 bases; unmatched junction nucleotides: 15. The CDR3 coding sequence is TGTGCCAGCAGCCATCCCCCGACCCTAGGACTAGCGGGAGATGAGCAGTTCTTC. The encoded protein is CASSHPPTLGLAGDEQFF.